The clone carrying this TCR beta chain appeared a single time. This sample is part of a study of blood T cell repertoires in COVID-19. Study overall: PBMCs, B-cell-depleted T cells, or T cells provided the cDNA or gDNA that made up the material.

The V end was cut by 4 bases, the J end by 7 bases, with 14 bases between. Germline assignment: CDR1 SNHLY and CDR2 FYNNEI. The CDR3 sequence is 15 residues long. Profiled with immunoSEQ multiplex PCR; TCRdb holds only in-frame clones, not every one. This sample has almost 300,000 clones, with approximately 86% found just once. This rearrangement joins TRBV2 to TRBJ1-6; the D gene is possibly TRBD1 (6 bases). The sequence was collected from a man between 65 and 80 years old with acute or convalescent COVID-19. Sequencing was carried out using peripheral blood. The CDR3 DNA is TGTGCCAGCAGTGCACAGGGACCCCAAAATTCACCCCTCCACTTT. It specifies CASSAQGPQNSPLHF.